Listed below are T cell receptor beta chains from one sample, sequenced in a study of T cell changes during pregnancy in multiple sclerosis. The table came from immunoSEQ multiplex PCR; TCRdb's copy has only in-frame clones and leaves some out. The table has 100,000 to 130,000 clones, 85% to 95% seen once; the top ten hold less than 0.85%. The specimen was peripheral blood, collected in the third trimester of pregnancy. The source is a female donor in good health, enrolled as a control in a pregnancy study. Both conserved end residues are part of each CDR3. D genes are given only for firm matches. Only some rows state a clone size, as once, few, many or a class for expanded clones.

TRBJ1-1 TRBD1 . TRBV19 CASSIESDRERAFF TGTGCCAGTAGTATAGAATCCGACAGGGAGAGGGCTTTCTTT
TRBJ2-7 TRBD1 . TRBV6-5 CASSYGTGELYEQYF TGTGCCAGCAGTTACGGGACAGGGGAGCTTTACGAGCAGTACTTC
TRBJ2-1 TRBD2 . TRBV6-4 CASSATSGGSNEQFF TGTGCCAGCAGTGCGACGAGCGGGGGGTCCAATGAGCAGTTCTTC
TRBJ2-1 . . TRBV11-2 CASSLDQVWGEQFF TGTGCCAGCAGCTTAGATCAAGTTTGGGGCGAGCAGTTCTTC
TRBJ2-3 . once TRBV11-3 CASSPPSTHRADTQYF TGTGCCAGCAGCCCCCCATCCACCCACCGCGCAGATACGCAGTATTTT
TRBJ1-6 . . TRBV9 CASSAGELRLGGNPYNSPLHF TGTGCCAGCAGCGCCGGGGAATTGCGGCTGGGGGGTAACCCCTATAATTCACCCCTCCACTTT
TRBJ1-1 TRBD1 . TRBV19 CASTDRGKETEAFF TGTGCCAGTACCGACAGGGGGAAGGAGACTGAAGCTTTCTTT
TRBJ2-1 . few TRBV4-2 CASSQERRNEQFF TGTGCCAGCAGCCAAGAGCGGAGGAATGAGCAGTTCTTC
TRBJ2-1 TRBD2 . TRBV5-5 CASSLGRGDNEQFF TGTGCCAGCAGCTTGGGACGGGGGGACAATGAGCAGTTCTTC
TRBJ2-7 . . TRBV11-2 CASSTGAGAFDEQYF TGTGCCAGCAGCACTGGGGCGGGGGCCTTTGACGAGCAGTACTTC
TRBJ2-3 TRBD1 . TRBV5-7 CASSLKDRRDTQYF TGTGCCAGCAGCTTAAAGGACAGGAGGGATACGCAGTATTTT
TRBJ1-6 . . TRBV7-2 CASSLHAGTMGYSPLHF TGTGCCAGCAGCTTACACGCAGGAACGATGGGTTATTCACCCCTCCACTTT
TRBJ2-2 . . TRBV18 CASSPPARSNTGELFF TGTGCCAGCTCACCACCAGCTAGATCAAACACCGGGGAGCTGTTTTTT
TRBJ2-3 . . TRBV2 CASKNEADTQYF TGTGCCAGCAAGAACGAGGCAGATACGCAGTATTTT
TRBJ1-6 . few TRBV5-4 CASTLRSGSSFGSPLHF TGTGCCAGCACCTTAAGGTCAGGGTCATCTTTCGGGTCACCCCTCCACTTT
TRBJ1-1 . . TRBV7-6 CASSFSGRGTEAFF TGTGCCAGCAGCTTTTCAGGGAGGGGCACTGAAGCTTTCTTT
TRBJ2-7 TRBD1 . TRBV7-2 CASSLAGTGNGEQYF TGTGCCAGCAGCTTAGCGGGGACAGGAAATGGCGAGCAGTACTTC
TRBJ1-1 TRBD1 . TRBV18 CASSRTGGDTEAFF TGTGCCAGCTCACGGACAGGGGGAGACACTGAAGCTTTCTTT
TRBJ1-6 . . TRBV10-3 CAISEEGIASPLHF TGTGCCATCAGTGAGGAGGGTATCGCTTCACCCCTCCACTTT
TRBJ2-1 TRBD1 . TRBV7-2 CASSSTGGEYNEQFF TGTGCCAGCAGCTCGACAGGGGGTGAGTACAATGAGCAGTTCTTC